The entry below gives a single TCR beta chain sequence along with its context. There is no known antigen for this receptor. Within one base of it there is no much larger clone, and no base qualities were kept. This sample stems from a study of cytomegalovirus exposure and HLA in healthy donors (dated by TCRdb to about 2017). Looking at the study overall: An earlier analysis of roughly 630 of the donors reported approximately 290 Gb of sequence data and some 120 million unique TCR beta sequences from 150 million to 200 million T cells. Among some 400 genotyped donors of the cohort, an average of approximately 240,000 unique TCR beta nucleotide sequences were sequenced per donor, roughly 18% of them non-productive. To decide whether each TCR beta V gene segment behaved as functional or pseudogenic, an earlier analysis of some 570 of the donors relied on high-throughput TCR beta sequencing. A later genetic analysis took genome-wide SNP genotypes for about 60% of the roughly 670 donors and used that subset as a discovery cohort. Using immunosequencing, the study profiled T cell repertoires from 640 or so subjects and related those repertoires to cytomegalovirus serostatus. High-throughput TCR immunosequencing, statistical association of individual TCRs with disease status, and machine learning were combined to predict cytomegalovirus infection status. Several DR-DQ haplotypes were treated as single units for association and clustering because of strong linkage in the cohort. All discovery cohort repertoires had been generated on a single sequencing platform. In a later analysis, previously published TCR beta repertoires from 600 to 850 donors were re-analyzed and high-resolution HLA genotyping was added so that TCR occurrence patterns could be studied. Roughly 300 gigabases of sequencing data and tens of millions of unique TCR sequences were included in an early release covering around 600 HLA-typed donors. A separate validation cohort of 100 to 150 different subjects was used in addition to the roughly 620-subject first cohort. Donor age, sex, ethnicity and CMV serostatus were compiled alongside the repertoire data. Of the 300 to 500 genotyped donors, over 80% were placed in the genetic ancestry cluster associated with self-reported Caucasian donors. Rather than using new phenotypic data, the later analysis identified candidate immune exposures from TCR beta sequences and from how often those sequences occurred across donors. The study was designed to test whether signatures of past pathogen exposure could be identified by cataloging public T cell receptors. Typing coverage differed by locus: A, B, C, DRB1 and DQB1 were typed in roughly 629-640 donors, DQA1 in 522, DPA1 in around 610, and DPB1 in 472. Both class I and class II loci were covered by HLA typing, at four-digit resolution. Overall results and qualifications from the work: A later genetic analysis associated a missense DCLRE1C variant with V-gene and J-gene trimming of TCR beta chains, and an independent cohort replicated the association. Across donors, most TCR sequences were observed very rarely, whereas some public TCRs were present in many individuals. According to a later analysis, most CMV-associated TCR beta chains appeared to be HLA-restricted, and the HLA associations seemed to be driven largely by CMV exposure. According to a later analysis, parvovirus B19, influenza, CMV and Epstein-Barr virus appeared linked to several top co-occurrence clusters. According to a later analysis, TCR association rates differed among HLA loci, with DRB1 alleles showing the most associated TCRs and HLA-C alleles showing the fewest. A further reported finding was that TCR beta sequences accurately predicted the HLA-A and HLA-B alleles for most subjects in the first cohort. According to a later genetic analysis, donors in an Asian-associated ancestry cluster had fewer N-insertions in productive TCRs than the approximately 690-donor mean. Correlated functional status among segregating V segments might reflect linkage disequilibrium, but an unknown experimental factor could not be ruled out. A later analysis associated 17,000 or so TCR beta sequences with specific HLA alleles at a false discovery rate of 0.05. A few of the identified cytomegalovirus-associated TCR beta chains were confirmed in vitro to be specific for cytomegalovirus antigens. Only TCR beta chains were sequenced in this cohort, and the absence of alpha or paired-chain data limited detectable features. Assigning TCR associations to individual alleles was difficult when HLA alleles, especially DR and DQ, strongly co-occurred. In both the original and validation cohorts, the classifier was reported to diagnose cytomegalovirus status with high specificity and sensitivity. The authors suggested that the approach could potentially be generalized to other disease states and immunological phenotypes. Sequencing depth was assumed to be roughly uniform across donors in the presence/absence analyses, though that assumption may not hold. In the study, approximately 150 TCR beta chains were listed as associated with cytomegalovirus. The only immune exposure information available for the cohort was CMV serostatus. A group of highly shared sequence variants was considered likely to be a technical artifact of the sequencing pipeline. Compared with equally common non-associated chains, HLA-associated TCR beta chains in a later analysis were more clonally expanded and had lower generation probabilities. In an earlier analysis of fewer than 700 of the donors, most TCR beta V segments appeared in productive rearrangements about 87% or about 30% of the time, broadly matching IMGT annotations. Because some donors lacked HLA typing at each locus, the association tests relied only on the typed subset. Because counts were too low, 15 to 20 rarely observed V segments, including chromosome 9 orphons, were excluded from the earlier analysis of fewer than 650 of the donors.

Libraries were built with the immunoSEQ multiplex PCR assay. A mixture of 60 forward primers for TCR Vbeta segments and 13 reverse primers for TCR Jbeta segments was used in the multiplex PCR. A multiplex PCR assay on genomic DNA amplified the CDR3 region of rearranged TCR beta genes. On the Illumina HiSeq System, the amplified TCR beta libraries were sequenced as 87-base-pair reads. As for how the authors treated the data: A later analysis counted some 80 million unique TCR beta chains across the approximately 700 repertoires, and about 10 million of these chains were shared by at least two donors. Raw reads were error-corrected and collapsed into unique sequences by a nearest-neighbor algorithm in which closely related sequences were merged to remove PCR and sequencing errors. To assign V, D and J gene segments, CDR3 sequences were aligned to IMGT reference sequences. For a sequence to be retained, at least a six-nucleotide match to both a V gene segment and a J gene segment was required. Rearrangements were called productive when the CDR3 lacked stop codons and stayed in frame with V and J; all others were non-productive. Following IMGT convention, CDR3 was defined as the stretch from the second conserved V-encoded cysteine to the conserved J-encoded phenylalanine. Sequences without an unambiguous match to a single V gene segment were excluded from the earlier analysis of almost 600 of the donors. An earlier analysis of several hundred of the donors called V segments functional above 56.7% productive rearrangements and segregating when the between-donor standard deviation exceeded 5%. To diagnose cytomegalovirus status from the catalog of TCR beta chain sequences, a statistical classification framework was built. In a later analysis, TCR nucleotide sequences were compared against IMGT/GENE-DB human TR gene sequences so that V and J genes could be assigned. The TCRdist pipeline was used in a later analysis to assign CDR3 sequences and most-parsimonious VDJ recombination scenarios. In a later analysis, each TCR beta chain was defined by its CDR3 amino acid sequence together with its V-gene family, and reads without a unique V-gene family were excluded. To address suspected cross-contamination and a sequencing artifact, a later analysis removed a few hundred highly shared, low-generation-probability nucleotide sequences. In a later analysis, a clonal expansion index for each public chain was calculated from normalized within-repertoire ranks of inferred template counts. In a later analysis, generation probabilities were computed using a VDJ recombination model fitted to out-of-frame rearrangements, and the results were checked against IGoR. Hypergeometric tests were used in a later analysis to score TCR-TCR, TCR-HLA and TCR-CMV co-occurrence, with a repertoire-size bias correction applied to the TCR pairs. In a later analysis, false discovery rates were estimated by permuting HLA or CMV assignments 20 times. In a later analysis, co-occurring TCRs were grouped using DBSCAN, and TCRdist sequence similarity was added for clustering within HLA-allele-positive subsets. For co-occurrence clustering, repertoires with fewer than 30,000 or more than 120,000 public chains were excluded, along with about five repertoires with anomalous nucleotide sharing. What TCRdb holds here is the immuneACCESS table cut down to in-frame rearrangements. Part of the clones is not present; checked against another copy, under half of the missing clones reflect an unresolved V gene, and the others are unexplained. Clone size and V and J calls were adopted from that table, with D and trimming inferred from the DNA. The sample table contains 230,000 or so clones; only one count was recorded for 92% of them. 1.7% of the sample is held by the ten biggest clonotypes.

The cohort was made up of roughly 670 healthy bone marrow donors. Cohort members were all nominally healthy when sampled, although unrecorded immune exposures were likely present. The donor tested CMV seronegative and was one of the 352 seronegative cohort members. Each donor provided a peripheral blood sample, and peripheral blood mononuclear cells were used for TCR beta sequencing. The Qiagen DNeasy Blood Extraction Kit was used to extract genomic DNA from the blood cell samples. This TCR was sampled from a girl aged 2-15 years in good health and CMV-seronegative. The sequencing sample was made of PBMCs.

The DNA sequence follows: TGTGCCAGCAGCTCCGGGACAGGGAATTCACCCCTCCACTTT. Translated, this gives CASSSGTGNSPLHF. The chain was built from TRBV9 and TRBJ1-6, and 9 junction bases match TRBD1. The germline V gene gives CDR1 as SGDLS and CDR2 as YYNGEE. Trimming removed 4 bases from V and 7 bases from J; the gene matches leave 3 bases unexplained. The CDR3, from cysteine to phenylalanine, totals 14 residues. Only the CDR3 part of the read is kept: 42 bases, read in frame from the first base.